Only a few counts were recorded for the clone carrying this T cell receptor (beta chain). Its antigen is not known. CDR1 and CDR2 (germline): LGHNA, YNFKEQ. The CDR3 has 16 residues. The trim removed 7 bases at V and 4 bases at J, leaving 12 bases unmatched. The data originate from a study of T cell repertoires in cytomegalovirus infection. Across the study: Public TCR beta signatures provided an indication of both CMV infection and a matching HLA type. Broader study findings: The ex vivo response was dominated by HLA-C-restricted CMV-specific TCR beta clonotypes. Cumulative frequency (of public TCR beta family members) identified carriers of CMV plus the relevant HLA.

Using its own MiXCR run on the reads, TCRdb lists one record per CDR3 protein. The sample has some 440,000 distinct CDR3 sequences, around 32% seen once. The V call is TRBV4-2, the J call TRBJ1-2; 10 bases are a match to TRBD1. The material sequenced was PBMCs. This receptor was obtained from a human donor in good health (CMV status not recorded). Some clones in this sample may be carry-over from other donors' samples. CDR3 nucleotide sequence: TGTGCCAGCACCCCCCAACTCCGGGACAGGGGCTATGGCTACACCTTC. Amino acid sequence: CASTPQLRDRGYGYTF.